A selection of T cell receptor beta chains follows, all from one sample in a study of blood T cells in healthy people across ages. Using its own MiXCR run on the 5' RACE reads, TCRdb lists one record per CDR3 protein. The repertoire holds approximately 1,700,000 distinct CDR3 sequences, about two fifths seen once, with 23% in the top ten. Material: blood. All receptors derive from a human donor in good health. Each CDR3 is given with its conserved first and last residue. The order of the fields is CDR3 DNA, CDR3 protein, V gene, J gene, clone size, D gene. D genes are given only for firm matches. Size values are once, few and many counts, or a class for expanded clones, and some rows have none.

CDR3nt: TGTGCCACCAGCAGAGCGGAGAACAATCAGCCCCAGCATTTT
CDR3aa: CATSRAENNQPQHF
v_gene: TRBV15
j_gene: TRBJ1-5
abundance: -
d_gene: -

CDR3nt: TGTGCCAGCAGCTTAAGGGGGACAGGGGACGAGCAGTACTTC
CDR3aa: CASSLRGTGDEQYF
v_gene: TRBV7-2
j_gene: TRBJ2-7
abundance: -
d_gene: TRBD1

CDR3nt: TGCAGTGCTAGAGATGGGGGGCAAGATACGCAGTATTTT
CDR3aa: CSARDGGQDTQYF
v_gene: TRBV20-1
j_gene: TRBJ2-3
abundance: few
d_gene: -

CDR3nt: TGTGCCAGCACCGCCTCACAGGCGACGACCTACGAGCAGTACTTC
CDR3aa: CASTASQATTYEQYF
v_gene: TRBV6-6
j_gene: TRBJ2-7
abundance: few
d_gene: -

CDR3nt: TGCAGTGCTAGAGATGCGCAGGGAATAGGTGGCTACACCTTC
CDR3aa: CSARDAQGIGGYTF
v_gene: TRBV20-1
j_gene: TRBJ1-2
abundance: -
d_gene: -

CDR3nt: TGTGCCAGCAGCTTACCAGGGAGCACAGATACGCAGTATTTT
CDR3aa: CASSLPGSTDTQYF
v_gene: TRBV7-3
j_gene: TRBJ2-3
abundance: many
d_gene: -

CDR3nt: TGCAGTGCTAGAGGAGTCACAGGGAAATACGAGCAGTACTTC
CDR3aa: CSARGVTGKYEQYF
v_gene: TRBV20-1
j_gene: TRBJ2-7
abundance: few
d_gene: -

CDR3nt: TGTGCCAGCAGCTGGGGGACAGGGAGGTTCGATGGAGGCTACACCTTC
CDR3aa: CASSWGTGRFDGGYTF
v_gene: TRBV2
j_gene: TRBJ1-2
abundance: once
d_gene: TRBD1

CDR3nt: TGTGCCAGCAGCCAAACTAGCGGGAGGTCCTACGAGCAGTACTTC
CDR3aa: CASSQTSGRSYEQYF
v_gene: TRBV3-1
j_gene: TRBJ2-7
abundance: few
d_gene: TRBD2

CDR3nt: TGTGCCAGCACCGCAGACAAACCGGTTTCCTACGAGCAGTACTTC
CDR3aa: CASTADKPVSYEQYF
v_gene: TRBV7-9
j_gene: TRBJ2-7
abundance: few
d_gene: -

CDR3nt: TGTGCCAGCAGTGCTAAAAATGAGCAGTTCTTC
CDR3aa: CASSAKNEQFF
v_gene: TRBV25-1
j_gene: TRBJ2-1
abundance: few
d_gene: -

CDR3nt: TGTGCCACCAGTGACACCGGATCGAGGGGATACGAGCAGTACTTC
CDR3aa: CATSDTGSRGYEQYF
v_gene: TRBV24-1
j_gene: TRBJ2-7
abundance: few
d_gene: -

CDR3nt: TGTGCCAGCAGCATCCCCAGAGGATCTGGGGCCAACGTCCTGACTTTC
CDR3aa: CASSIPRGSGANVLTF
v_gene: TRBV9
j_gene: TRBJ2-6
abundance: -
d_gene: -

CDR3nt: TGTGCCAGCCAAGCGACAGGGACGGGCTATGGCTACACCTTC
CDR3aa: CASQATGTGYGYTF
v_gene: TRBV7-9
j_gene: TRBJ1-2
abundance: few
d_gene: TRBD1

CDR3nt: TGTGCCAGCAGTCCCCCTCCTTGGGTTTATCAGCCCCAGCATTTT
CDR3aa: CASSPPPWVYQPQHF
v_gene: TRBV6-2/TRBV6-3
j_gene: TRBJ1-5
abundance: few
d_gene: -

CDR3nt: TGCAGTGCTACGGACAGGGGACCCACAGATACGCAGTATTTT
CDR3aa: CSATDRGPTDTQYF
v_gene: TRBV20-1
j_gene: TRBJ2-3
abundance: -
d_gene: TRBD1

CDR3nt: TGTGCCAGCAGCCCGCGGTCCGGGCAGGTGGACGAAGAAAACATTCAGTACTTC
CDR3aa: CASSPRSGQVDEENIQYF
v_gene: TRBV7-9
j_gene: TRBJ2-4
abundance: -
d_gene: -

CDR3nt: TGTGCCAGCAGTTACTCGAATCGCAGGGGAGATACGCAGTATTTT
CDR3aa: CASSYSNRRGDTQYF
v_gene: TRBV6-6
j_gene: TRBJ2-3
abundance: few
d_gene: -

CDR3nt: TGTGCCAGCAGTTCGACGGTTCTGGGGGGCTACACCTTC
CDR3aa: CASSSTVLGGYTF
v_gene: TRBV12-3/TRBV12-4
j_gene: TRBJ1-2
abundance: -
d_gene: -

CDR3nt: TGCGCCAGCAGCGTAAGGACAGGGTTCTCCTACGAGCAGTACTTC
CDR3aa: CASSVRTGFSYEQYF
v_gene: TRBV5-1
j_gene: TRBJ2-7
abundance: few
d_gene: TRBD1

CDR3nt: TGTGCCAGCAGTTTTGGACAGGGGGTGAACACTGAAGCTTTCTTT
CDR3aa: CASSFGQGVNTEAFF
v_gene: TRBV28
j_gene: TRBJ1-1
abundance: -
d_gene: TRBD1

CDR3nt: TGCAGTGCTCCTTCGGGACTCCTATACGAGCAGTACTTC
CDR3aa: CSAPSGLLYEQYF
v_gene: TRBV20-1
j_gene: TRBJ2-7
abundance: -
d_gene: -

CDR3nt: TGTGCCACTATGGACACTTCCTACGAGCAGTACTTC
CDR3aa: CATMDTSYEQYF
v_gene: TRBV10-3
j_gene: TRBJ2-7
abundance: -
d_gene: -

CDR3nt: TGCAGTGCCCCAGGACAGGGGGCAAGACAGCCCCAGCATTTT
CDR3aa: CSAPGQGARQPQHF
v_gene: TRBV20-1
j_gene: TRBJ1-5
abundance: few
d_gene: TRBD1

CDR3nt: TGTGCCAGCAGCCTCACATTCAGGGACTCCTACAATGAGCAGTTCTTC
CDR3aa: CASSLTFRDSYNEQFF
v_gene: TRBV4-2
j_gene: TRBJ2-1
abundance: few
d_gene: -

CDR3nt: TGTGCCAGCAGCTTCCGACCCTTAACAGGGAGCGAGCAGTACTTC
CDR3aa: CASSFRPLTGSEQYF
v_gene: TRBV6-2/TRBV6-3
j_gene: TRBJ2-7
abundance: -
d_gene: -

CDR3nt: TGTGCTAGTGGTTTGGGGGACAGGGACAATGAGCAGTTCTTC
CDR3aa: CASGLGDRDNEQFF
v_gene: TRBV12-5
j_gene: TRBJ2-1
abundance: -
d_gene: TRBD1

CDR3nt: TGTGCCATCAGTGAGTCGTCTGGGGGTCATGAGCAGTTCTTC
CDR3aa: CAISESSGGHEQFF
v_gene: TRBV10-3
j_gene: TRBJ2-1
abundance: few
d_gene: -

CDR3nt: TGTGCCAGCATCGGGACAGGGGGGAATGGCTACACCTTC
CDR3aa: CASIGTGGNGYTF
v_gene: TRBV5-5
j_gene: TRBJ1-2
abundance: -
d_gene: TRBD1

CDR3nt: TGTGCTATCACGACTAGCCCCACAGATACGCAGTATTTT
CDR3aa: CAITTSPTDTQYF
v_gene: TRBV7-7
j_gene: TRBJ2-3
abundance: few
d_gene: TRBD2

CDR3nt: TGTGCCAGCAGCCCCCCTCGGACAGGTACTGAAGCTTTCTTT
CDR3aa: CASSPPRTGTEAFF
v_gene: TRBV7-6
j_gene: TRBJ1-1
abundance: few
d_gene: TRBD1

CDR3nt: TGTGCCAGCAGCCCGACTAGCGGGGGGATCATGTACATTCAGTACTTC
CDR3aa: CASSPTSGGIMYIQYF
v_gene: TRBV7-9
j_gene: TRBJ2-4
abundance: -
d_gene: TRBD2

CDR3nt: TGTGCCAGCAGTGAATTCGGGGGCTACAATGAGCAGTTCTTC
CDR3aa: CASSEFGGYNEQFF
v_gene: TRBV2
j_gene: TRBJ2-1
abundance: few
d_gene: -

CDR3nt: TGTGCCAGCAGCTTAGCCCCAGGGGTTATTGGCTACACCTTC
CDR3aa: CASSLAPGVIGYTF
v_gene: TRBV7-6
j_gene: TRBJ1-2
abundance: few
d_gene: -

CDR3nt: TGCAGTGCTTCCCTTAATCAGCCCCAGCATTTT
CDR3aa: CSASLNQPQHF
v_gene: TRBV20-1
j_gene: TRBJ1-5
abundance: few
d_gene: -

CDR3nt: TGTGCCAGCAGCCAAGAGCCCCCCAGGGAAGGCGGGGATGAGCAGTTCTTC
CDR3aa: CASSQEPPREGGDEQFF
v_gene: TRBV4-2
j_gene: TRBJ2-1
abundance: few
d_gene: -

CDR3nt: TGTGCCATCGAAAAGGGGGATGACACCGGGGAGCTGTTTTTT
CDR3aa: CAIEKGDDTGELFF
v_gene: TRBV10-3
j_gene: TRBJ2-2
abundance: -
d_gene: -

CDR3nt: TGCGCCAGCAGCCAAGACCTGACCAGAGAGACCCAGTACTTC
CDR3aa: CASSQDLTRETQYF
v_gene: TRBV4-3
j_gene: TRBJ2-5
abundance: few
d_gene: -

CDR3nt: TGTGCCAGCAGCCCGGGACTTATGTATTTT
CDR3aa: CASSPGLMYF
v_gene: TRBV7-9
j_gene: TRBJ2-3
abundance: -
d_gene: -

CDR3nt: TGTGCCAGCTCACCAAGGACAGACCTTTGGGAGCAGTACTTC
CDR3aa: CASSPRTDLWEQYF
v_gene: TRBV18
j_gene: TRBJ2-4
abundance: -
d_gene: -

CDR3nt: TGTGCCAGCAGTCCTACAGTGTACCAAGAGACCCAGTACTTC
CDR3aa: CASSPTVYQETQYF
v_gene: TRBV12-3/TRBV12-4
j_gene: TRBJ2-5
abundance: -
d_gene: -

CDR3nt: TGTGCCAGCAGTCACAGGGACGGGGGGAACGAGCAGTACTTC
CDR3aa: CASSHRDGGNEQYF
v_gene: TRBV27
j_gene: TRBJ2-7
abundance: few
d_gene: -

CDR3nt: TGCGCCAGCAGCCCGAAGGAGGGTAACCCTAGGGACGAGCAGTACTTC
CDR3aa: CASSPKEGNPRDEQYF
v_gene: TRBV5-1
j_gene: TRBJ2-7
abundance: few
d_gene: -

CDR3nt: TGCAGTGCTAGAGATCCATGGGAGACCCAGTACTTC
CDR3aa: CSARDPWETQYF
v_gene: TRBV20-1
j_gene: TRBJ2-5
abundance: -
d_gene: -

CDR3nt: TGTGCCAGCAGTTTAAGGGGCAGGGGCATGGACGAGCAGTACTTC
CDR3aa: CASSLRGRGMDEQYF
v_gene: TRBV27
j_gene: TRBJ2-7
abundance: few
d_gene: -

CDR3nt: TGCAGTGTTCTTCGACAGGGAGGGAGAGATACGCAGTATTTT
CDR3aa: CSVLRQGGRDTQYF
v_gene: TRBV20-1
j_gene: TRBJ2-3
abundance: -
d_gene: -

CDR3nt: TGTGCCAGCCAGGACATCTCGAACACTGAAGCTTTCTTT
CDR3aa: CASQDISNTEAFF
v_gene: TRBV5-6
j_gene: TRBJ1-1
abundance: -
d_gene: -

CDR3nt: TGTGCCACCAGCAGAACGGATTATGGCTACACCTTC
CDR3aa: CATSRTDYGYTF
v_gene: TRBV15
j_gene: TRBJ1-2
abundance: -
d_gene: -

CDR3nt: TGCAGTGCCCGAGGTGAGGTCTCCTACAATGAGCAGTTCTTC
CDR3aa: CSARGEVSYNEQFF
v_gene: TRBV20-1
j_gene: TRBJ2-1
abundance: few
d_gene: -

CDR3nt: TGTGCTAGCAGCATTAGCCTCTCTGGGGCCAACGTCCTGACTTTC
CDR3aa: CASSISLSGANVLTF
v_gene: TRBV7-7
j_gene: TRBJ2-6
abundance: -
d_gene: -

CDR3nt: TGTGCCAGCAGTTCGAGCGGGTACCACAATGAGCAGTTCTTC
CDR3aa: CASSSSGYHNEQFF
v_gene: TRBV27
j_gene: TRBJ2-1
abundance: -
d_gene: -

CDR3nt: TGCAGCGTTGAAAGCGGGCAGGGGACAGGATTC
CDR3aa: CSVESGQGTGF
v_gene: TRBV29-1
j_gene: TRBJ1-2
abundance: -
d_gene: TRBD1

CDR3nt: TGTGCCAGCAGCCAAGATCTCTCGCGGGGGAAAGAGACCCAGTACTTC
CDR3aa: CASSQDLSRGKETQYF
v_gene: TRBV3-1
j_gene: TRBJ2-5
abundance: -
d_gene: TRBD2

CDR3nt: TGCAGTGCTTCGACTGTTATAGGCAATCAGCCTCAGCATTTT
CDR3aa: CSASTVIGNQPQHF
v_gene: TRBV20-1
j_gene: TRBJ1-5
abundance: -
d_gene: -